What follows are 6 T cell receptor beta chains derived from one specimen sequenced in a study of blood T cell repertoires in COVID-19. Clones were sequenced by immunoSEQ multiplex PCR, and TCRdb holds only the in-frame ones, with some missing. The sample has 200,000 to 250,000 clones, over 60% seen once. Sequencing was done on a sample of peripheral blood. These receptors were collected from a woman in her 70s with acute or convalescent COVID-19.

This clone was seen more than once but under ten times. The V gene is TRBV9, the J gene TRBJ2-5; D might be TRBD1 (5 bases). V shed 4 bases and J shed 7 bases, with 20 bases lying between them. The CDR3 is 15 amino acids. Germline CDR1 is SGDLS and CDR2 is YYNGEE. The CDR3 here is CASSPHQTATGTQYF. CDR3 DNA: TGTGCCAGCAGCCCCCACCAGACAGCCACCGGGACCCAGTACTTC.

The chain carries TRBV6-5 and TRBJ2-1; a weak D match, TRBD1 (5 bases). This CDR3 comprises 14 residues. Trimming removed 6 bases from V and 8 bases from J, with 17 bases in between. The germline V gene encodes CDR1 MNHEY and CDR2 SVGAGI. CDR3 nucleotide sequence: TGTGCCAGCAGGACAACCAGGGCAAACGATGAGCAGTTCTTC. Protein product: CASRTTRANDEQFF.

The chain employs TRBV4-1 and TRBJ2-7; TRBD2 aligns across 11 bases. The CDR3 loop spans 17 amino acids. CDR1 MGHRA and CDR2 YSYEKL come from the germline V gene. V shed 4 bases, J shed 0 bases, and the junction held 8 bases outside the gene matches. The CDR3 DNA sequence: TGCGCCAGCAGCCCCGGACCCACTAGCGGGGGCTCCTACGAGCAGTACTTC. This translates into CASSPGPTSGGSYEQYF.

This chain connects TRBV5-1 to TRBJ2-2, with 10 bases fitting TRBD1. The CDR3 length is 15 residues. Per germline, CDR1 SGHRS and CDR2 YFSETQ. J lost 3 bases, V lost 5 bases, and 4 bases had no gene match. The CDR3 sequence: CASSSGTGDTGELFF. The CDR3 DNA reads TGCGCCAGCAGTTCCGGGACAGGGGACACCGGGGAGCTGTTTTTT. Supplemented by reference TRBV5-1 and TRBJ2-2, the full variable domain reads KAGVTQTPRYLIKTRGQQVTLSCSPISGHRSVSWYQQTPGQGLQFLFEYFSETQRNKGNFPGRFSGRQFSNSRSEMNVSTLELGDSALYLCASSSGTGDTGELFFGEGSRLTVL.

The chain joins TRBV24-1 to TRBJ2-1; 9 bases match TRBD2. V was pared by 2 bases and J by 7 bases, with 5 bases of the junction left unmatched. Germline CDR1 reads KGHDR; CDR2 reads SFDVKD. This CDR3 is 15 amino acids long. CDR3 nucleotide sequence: TGTGCCACCAGTGATTGGCGGGAGGGACGGAATGAGCAGTTCTTC. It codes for CATSDWREGRNEQFF.

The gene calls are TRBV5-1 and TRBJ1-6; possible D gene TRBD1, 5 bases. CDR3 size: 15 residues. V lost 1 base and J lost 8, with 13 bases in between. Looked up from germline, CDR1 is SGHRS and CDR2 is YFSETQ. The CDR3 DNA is TGCGCCAGCAGCTTGTCGGGGGGGAAGGATTCACCCCTCCACTTT. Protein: CASSLSGGKDSPLHF. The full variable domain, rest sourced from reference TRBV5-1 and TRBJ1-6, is KAGVTQTPRYLIKTRGQQVTLSCSPISGHRSVSWYQQTPGQGLQFLFEYFSETQRNKGNFPGRFSGRQFSNSRSEMNVSTLELGDSALYLCASSLSGGKDSPLHFGNGTRLTVT.